These T cell receptor beta chains were read from a single sample in a study of post-analysis software for immune sequencing data. A single record per CDR3 protein comes from TCRdb applying MiXCR to the PCR reads. Of about 200,000 distinct CDR3 sequences in the sample, around 30% were seen once. The material sequenced was blood. Receptors originate from a girl under 18 with multiple sclerosis. Each CDR3 is given with its conserved first and last residue. D genes are given only for firm matches. The size field is filled for only some rows; it gives once, few, many or a size class.

D | J | size | V | CDR3 | DNA
TRBD2 | TRBJ2-1 | . | TRBV11-2 | CTSSLRTRKSGGAKILIDEQFF | TGTACCAGCAGCCTAAGGACTAGAAAATCGGGGGGGGCCAAGATTCTGATCGATGAGCAGTTCTTC
. | TRBJ2-1 | . | TRBV2 | CASSADPPYHNEQFF | TGTGCCAGCAGTGCGGACCCTCCATATCACAATGAGCAGTTCTTC
. | TRBJ2-5 | few | TRBV20-1 | CSAPPGTGRETQYF | TGCAGTGCGCCTCCGGGAACCGGACGGGAGACCCAGTACTTC
. | TRBJ2-1 | many | TRBV7-2 | CASSLDRRSSYNEQFF | TGTGCCAGCAGCTTAGATCGCAGGAGCTCCTACAATGAGCAGTTCTTC
. | TRBJ2-3 | few | TRBV3-1 | CASSLLPGQGTDTQYF | TGTGCCAGCAGCCTACTCCCGGGACAAGGGACAGATACGCAGTATTTT
. | TRBJ2-7 | many | TRBV5-1 | CASSPQVGFYEQYF | TGCGCCAGCAGCCCCCAGGTTGGGTTCTACGAGCAGTACTTC
. | TRBJ2-5 | few | TRBV28 | CAGSPRFETQYF | TGTGCCGGCAGTCCCCGGTTTGAGACCCAGTACTTC
. | TRBJ1-1 | few | TRBV10-3 | CAMSREPISNTEAFF | TGTGCCATGTCCCGGGAGCCTATATCCAACACTGAAGCTTTCTTT
. | TRBJ1-5 | few | TRBV5-6 | CASSLYGTANQPQHF | TGTGCCAGCAGCTTGTATGGAACAGCCAATCAGCCCCAGCATTTT
. | TRBJ2-1 | . | TRBV6-6 | CASSYSGLSYNEQFF | TGTGCCAGCAGTTACTCGGGGCTTTCCTACAATGAGCAGTTCTTC
TRBD2 | TRBJ2-7 | many | TRBV4-1 | CASSQVLISGGLYEQYF | TGCGCCAGCAGCCAAGTTTTGATTAGCGGGGGACTCTACGAGCAGTACTTC
. | TRBJ2-1 | once | TRBV7-9 | CACSLRDNEQFF | TGTGCCTGCAGCTTACGGGACAATGAGCAGTTCTTC
. | TRBJ2-1 | . | TRBV20-1 | CSARHPGISYDEQFF | TGCAGTGCTAGACATCCGGGCATCTCCTACGATGAGCAGTTCTTC
. | TRBJ2-3 | . | TRBV5-6 | CASSLWGYTDTQYF | TGTGCCAGCAGCCTGTGGGGGTACACAGATACGCAGTATTTT